The TCR beta chain under discussion was sequenced for a study of cytomegalovirus exposure and HLA in healthy donors (TCRdb year 2017). Background on the whole study: According to an earlier analysis of 550 to 700 of the donors, about 179 million T cells yielded some 110 million unique TCR beta sequences and about 300 Gb of sequence data. An early release covering approximately 600 HLA-typed donors comprised approximately 290 gigabases of sequencing data and around 86 million unique TCR sequences. The genetic ancestry cluster associated with self-reported Caucasian donors included 81% of the roughly 400 genotyped donors. The aim of the study was to test whether cataloging public T cell receptors could identify signatures of past pathogen exposure. The T cell repertoires of 700 or so subjects were profiled by immunosequencing and related to cytomegalovirus serostatus. Along with the roughly 670-subject first cohort, a separate validation cohort of 120 different subjects was used. High-throughput TCR immunosequencing, statistical association of individual TCRs with disease status, and machine learning were combined to predict cytomegalovirus infection status. A later analysis re-analyzed previously published TCR beta repertoires from 500 to 700 donors and added high-resolution HLA genotyping to study TCR occurrence patterns. In the later analysis, no new phenotypic data were used to find candidate immune exposures; instead, reliance was placed on TCR beta sequences and their occurrence across donors. In an earlier analysis of several hundred of the donors, high-throughput TCR beta sequencing was used to judge whether each TCR beta V gene segment behaved as functional or pseudogenic. Donor age, sex, ethnicity and CMV serostatus were collected together with the repertoire data. In a later genetic analysis, genome-wide SNP genotypes for about 65% of the 666 donors were used, and that subset was treated as a discovery cohort. All discovery cohort repertoires had been generated using a single sequencing platform. Class I and class II HLA loci were covered by the typing at four-digit resolution. The number of typed donors differed by locus: roughly 620-640 for A, B, C, DRB1 and DQB1; roughly 510 for DQA1; fewer than 610 for DPA1; and around 450 for DPB1. Four to six DR-DQ haplotypes were handled as single units for association and clustering, since linkage in the cohort was strong. Across 398 genotyped donors of the cohort, an average of approximately 240,000 unique TCR beta nucleotide sequences per donor were sequenced, and roughly 18% of those sequences were non-productive.

General findings and caveats noted by the study authors: In both the original and validation cohorts, the classifier was reported to diagnose cytomegalovirus status with high specificity and sensitivity. Correlated functional status among segregating V segments might reflect linkage disequilibrium, but an unknown experimental factor could not be ruled out. A few of the identified cytomegalovirus-associated TCR beta chains were confirmed in vitro to be specific for cytomegalovirus antigens. Specific HLA alleles were associated with 16,951 TCR beta sequences at a false discovery rate of 0.05 in a later analysis. A later analysis found that most CMV-associated TCR beta chains appeared HLA-restricted, with HLA associations seemingly driven largely by CMV exposure. A group of highly shared sequence variants was considered likely to be a technical artifact of the sequencing pipeline. Presence/absence analyses assumed roughly uniform sequencing depth across donors, an assumption that may not hold. Compared with equally common non-associated chains, HLA-associated TCR beta chains in a later analysis were more clonally expanded and had lower generation probabilities. The study listed 170 or so TCR beta chains as associated with cytomegalovirus. In a later analysis, TCR association rates were found to vary across HLA loci, with the most associated TCRs seen for DRB1 alleles and the fewest for HLA-C alleles. Compared with the roughly 720-donor mean, donors in an Asian-associated ancestry cluster had fewer N-insertions in productive TCRs, according to a later genetic analysis. HLA typing was unavailable for some donors at each locus, so association tests used only the typed subset. Most TCR sequences were seen in very few donors, while some public TCRs were found in many individuals. The 87-base-pair reads could not distinguish some IMGT-functional V segments, including TRBV6-2 and TRBV6-3, so those segments were excluded. In an earlier analysis of 500 to 650 of the donors, most TCR beta V segments appeared in productive rearrangements about 90% or about 30% of the time, broadly matching IMGT annotations. Immune exposure information for the cohort was limited to CMV serostatus. A further reported finding was that TCR beta sequences accurately predicted the HLA-A and HLA-B alleles for most subjects in the first cohort. It was suggested by the authors that the approach could potentially be generalized to other disease states and immunological phenotypes. In a later genetic analysis, a missense DCLRE1C variant was associated with V-gene and J-gene trimming of TCR beta chains, and the association was replicated in an independent cohort. A later analysis reported that several top co-occurrence clusters appeared linked to parvovirus B19, influenza, CMV and Epstein-Barr virus. This cohort had only TCR beta chains sequenced, and the lack of alpha or paired-chain data limited which features could be detected. Strong co-occurrence of HLA alleles, especially DR and DQ, made assigning TCR associations to individual alleles difficult. The earlier analysis of a few hundred of the donors excluded fewer than 20 rarely observed V segments, including chromosome 9 orphons, because counts were too low.

Inclusive of the bounding cysteine and phenylalanine, the CDR3 is 13 residues long. Here the CDR3 DNA is all that survives: 39 bases in frame from base 1. According to the germline V gene (reference sequence), CDR1 reads LNHDA and CDR2 reads SQIVND. V is pared back by 5 bases and J by 4 bases, with 10 bases lying between the germline termini. Library generation was performed with the immunoSEQ multiplex PCR assay. For the multiplex PCR, a mixture combining 60 forward primers for TCR Vbeta segments and 13 reverse primers for TCR Jbeta segments was used. The CDR3 region of rearranged TCR beta genes was amplified from genomic DNA with a multiplex PCR assay. The Illumina HiSeq System was used to sequence the amplified TCR beta libraries as 87-base-pair reads. In the paper's pipeline: In a later analysis, 77 million or so unique TCR beta chains were counted across the roughly 700 repertoires, and approximately 11 million of these chains were shared by at least two donors. A nearest-neighbor algorithm error-corrected the raw reads and collapsed the reads into unique sequences, merging closely related sequences to remove PCR and sequencing errors. V, D and J gene segments were assigned by aligning CDR3 sequences to IMGT reference sequences. For a sequence to be retained, at least a six-nucleotide match to both a V gene segment and a J gene segment was required. A rearrangement counted as productive if the CDR3 had no stop codons and remained in frame with V and J, and every other rearrangement counted as non-productive. Following IMGT convention, CDR3 was defined as the stretch from the second conserved V-encoded cysteine up to the conserved J-encoded phenylalanine. In an earlier analysis of around 570 of the donors, sequences lacking an unambiguous match to a single V gene segment were excluded. In an earlier analysis of 587 of the donors, V segments were called functional above 56.7% productive rearrangements and were called segregating when the between-donor standard deviation exceeded 5%. A statistical classification framework was built to diagnose cytomegalovirus status from the catalog of TCR beta chain sequences. V and J gene assignment, in a later analysis, came from comparing TCR nucleotide sequences with IMGT/GENE-DB human TR gene sequences. A later analysis assigned CDR3 sequences and most-parsimonious VDJ recombination scenarios with the TCRdist pipeline. In a later analysis, every TCR beta chain was defined by the combination of its CDR3 amino acid sequence and its V-gene family, and reads without a unique V-gene family were dropped. A later analysis removed 600 or so highly shared, low-generation-probability nucleotide sequences to deal with suspected cross-contamination and a sequencing artifact. In a later analysis, a clonal expansion index for each public chain was calculated from normalized within-repertoire ranks of inferred template counts. In a later analysis, generation probabilities were computed with a VDJ recombination model fitted to out-of-frame rearrangements, and the resulting probabilities were checked against IGoR. Hypergeometric tests were used in a later analysis to score TCR-TCR, TCR-HLA and TCR-CMV co-occurrence, with a repertoire-size bias correction applied to the TCR pairs. False discovery rates were estimated in a later analysis by permuting HLA or CMV assignments 20 times. In a later analysis, co-occurring TCRs were grouped using DBSCAN, with TCRdist sequence similarity added in when clustering inside HLA-allele-positive subsets. Co-occurrence clustering excluded repertoires with fewer than 30,000 or more than 120,000 public chains, plus five with anomalous nucleotide sharing. TCRdb took this table from immuneACCESS and kept in-frame rearrangements with V and J called. Such tables lack part of the clones; where checked against another copy, unresolved V genes explain under half of the gap, and the rest is unexplained. Clonal size and the V and J genes are those of that table, whereas D and trimming came from the DNA. The sample table contains approximately 110,000 clones; only one count was recorded for over 70% of them. 4.1% of the sample lies in the top ten.

The cohort was made up of under 800 healthy bone marrow donors. Cohort members were all nominally healthy when sampled, although unrecorded immune exposures were likely present. The donor was CMV seronegative and was included in the group of over 300 seronegative cohort members. A peripheral blood sample was collected from each donor, and TCR beta sequencing was performed on peripheral blood mononuclear cells. Genomic DNA extraction from the blood cell samples was performed with the Qiagen DNeasy Blood Extraction Kit. In the case of this clone: Its antigen has not been determined. No much larger clonotype is one base removed from it; base qualities were not supplied.

This receptor was obtained from a middle-aged woman in good health and CMV-seronegative. The V and J genes are TRBV19 and TRBJ2-3; the D gene is unclear. Sequencing was carried out using PBMCs. The DNA is as follows: TGTGCCAGTAGTGTAGGGTGGCCAGATACGCAGTATTTT. Its translation reads: CASSVGWPDTQYF.